Listed below are T cell receptor beta chains from one sample, sequenced in a study of cytomegalovirus exposure and HLA in healthy donors. Using immunoSEQ multiplex PCR, the repertoire was profiled, and TCRdb retains in-frame clones only, with some absent. There are 150,000 or so clones in the sample, with over 1.5% held by the top ten. Sequenced material: PBMCs. These receptor sequences come from a man younger than 35 in good health and CMV-seronegative. The CDR3 runs from the conserved cysteine through the conserved F or W. Fields, in order: J gene, V gene, D gene, CDR3 DNA, CDR3 protein. The D gene is left open where the match is weak.

j_call: TRBJ1-1; v_call: TRBV6-1; d_call: .; cdr3_nt: TGTGCCAGCAGTGAAGCCGCTGAAGCTTTCTTT; cdr3_aa: CASSEAAEAFF
j_call: TRBJ1-1; v_call: TRBV5-4; d_call: TRBD1; cdr3_nt: TGTGCCAGCAGCCGGGACAGGGGGAACACTGAAGCTTTCTTT; cdr3_aa: CASSRDRGNTEAFF
j_call: TRBJ1-1; v_call: TRBV18; d_call: TRBD1; cdr3_nt: TGTGCCAGCTCACCTTATTCCGGGACAGCGAACACTGAAGCTTTCTTT; cdr3_aa: CASSPYSGTANTEAFF
j_call: TRBJ1-5; v_call: TRBV19; d_call: .; cdr3_nt: TGTGCCAGTCAGGGAGGGGGCAATCAGCCCCAGCATTTT; cdr3_aa: CASQGGGNQPQHF
j_call: TRBJ2-7; v_call: TRBV5-1; d_call: TRBD1; cdr3_nt: TGCGCCAGCAGCTTGGCAAGTCGACAGGGAAGGCCGGGTAACTACGAGCAGTACTTC; cdr3_aa: CASSLASRQGRPGNYEQYF
j_call: TRBJ1-5; v_call: TRBV11-2; d_call: .; cdr3_nt: TGTGCCAGCAGCTTAGGGGGCGGGGGCGGTCAGCCCCAGCATTTT; cdr3_aa: CASSLGGGGGQPQHF
j_call: TRBJ2-4; v_call: TRBV4-3; d_call: .; cdr3_nt: TGCGCCAGCAGCCAGAGCTCACAGGGCGGAAACATTCAGTACTTC; cdr3_aa: CASSQSSQGGNIQYF
j_call: TRBJ1-3; v_call: TRBV11-2; d_call: .; cdr3_nt: TGTGCCAGCAGCCCACGTTCCCCAGTAAACACCATATATTTT; cdr3_aa: CASSPRSPVNTIYF
j_call: TRBJ2-2; v_call: TRBV27; d_call: TRBD1; cdr3_nt: TGTGCCAGCAGCCCGACAGGGATTAACACCGGGGAGCTGTTTTTT; cdr3_aa: CASSPTGINTGELFF
j_call: TRBJ2-7; v_call: TRBV7-8; d_call: TRBD2; cdr3_nt: TGTGCCAGCAGCCCTGGGCCAGGACTAGCGGGACGGGAGCAGTACTTC; cdr3_aa: CASSPGPGLAGREQYF
j_call: TRBJ2-2; v_call: TRBV6-5; d_call: .; cdr3_nt: TGTGCCAGCAGTCCGGACACCGGGGAGCTGTTTTTT; cdr3_aa: CASSPDTGELFF
j_call: TRBJ2-2; v_call: TRBV5-1; d_call: TRBD1; cdr3_nt: TGCGCCAGCAGCGCCGACAGGGTACACGGGGAGCTGTTTTTT; cdr3_aa: CASSADRVHGELFF
j_call: TRBJ2-5; v_call: TRBV19; d_call: .; cdr3_nt: TGTGCCAGTAGCATCCAGGGAGAGACCCAGTACTTC; cdr3_aa: CASSIQGETQYF
j_call: TRBJ2-2; v_call: TRBV28; d_call: .; cdr3_nt: TGTGCCAGCAGTTTAGACGCAGGGGGGATTAACACCGGGGAGCTGTTTTTT; cdr3_aa: CASSLDAGGINTGELFF
j_call: TRBJ1-6; v_call: TRBV7-9; d_call: .; cdr3_nt: TGTGCCAGCAGCTCAATCCCGAGACTTGGCCCTTCACCCCTCCACTTT; cdr3_aa: CASSSIPRLGPSPLHF
j_call: TRBJ2-5; v_call: TRBV9; d_call: .; cdr3_nt: TGTGCCAGCAGCGTAGAGGGGCGGATCCAAGAGACCCAGTACTTC; cdr3_aa: CASSVEGRIQETQYF
j_call: TRBJ1-2; v_call: TRBV5-4; d_call: .; cdr3_nt: TGTGCCAGCAGCTTGGGAGGGAGCAACTATGGCTACACCTTC; cdr3_aa: CASSLGGSNYGYTF
j_call: TRBJ1-1; v_call: TRBV6-1; d_call: .; cdr3_nt: TGTGCCAGCAGTGAAGTTCAGGCAGGGGCCACTGAAGCTTTCTTT; cdr3_aa: CASSEVQAGATEAFF
j_call: TRBJ2-7; v_call: TRBV27; d_call: .; cdr3_nt: TGTGCCAGCAGTGTTCCCGGGACAAGAACCTACGAGCAGTACTTC; cdr3_aa: CASSVPGTRTYEQYF
j_call: TRBJ1-2; v_call: TRBV30; d_call: .; cdr3_nt: TGTGCCTGGAGTGTAAAAGCAGGAACCTACTATGGCTACACCTTC; cdr3_aa: CAWSVKAGTYYGYTF
j_call: TRBJ2-3; v_call: TRBV4-1; d_call: TRBD2; cdr3_nt: TGCGCCAGCAGCCCCGAGGGAGCGGGGGACCTAAGTAGCACAGATACGCAGTATTTT; cdr3_aa: CASSPEGAGDLSSTDTQYF
j_call: TRBJ2-7; v_call: TRBV11-3; d_call: TRBD1; cdr3_nt: TGTGCCAGCAGCGGACAGGGTATTCCCGAGCAGTACTTC; cdr3_aa: CASSGQGIPEQYF
j_call: TRBJ2-1; v_call: TRBV25-1; d_call: TRBD2; cdr3_nt: TGTGCCAGCGGGAGGGGCGGAGGAAGGTACAATGAGCAGTTCTTC; cdr3_aa: CASGRGGGRYNEQFF
j_call: TRBJ1-1; v_call: TRBV19; d_call: .; cdr3_nt: TGTGCCAGTAGTATTCGTCTAGAGAACACTGAAGCTTTCTTT; cdr3_aa: CASSIRLENTEAFF
j_call: TRBJ2-7; v_call: TRBV10-2; d_call: .; cdr3_nt: TGCGCCAGTGGGTACGGACTACACCGAGTTACGGGTTACGAGCAGTACTTC; cdr3_aa: CASGYGLHRVTGYEQYF
j_call: TRBJ2-7; v_call: TRBV7-2; d_call: .; cdr3_nt: TGTGCCAGCAGCCGAATCGGCGGTAGCTCCTACGAGCAGTACTTC; cdr3_aa: CASSRIGGSSYEQYF
j_call: TRBJ1-2; v_call: TRBV4-1; d_call: TRBD1; cdr3_nt: TGCGCCAGCAGCCAAGATGTGGGGACAGTGGACTATGGCTACACCTTC; cdr3_aa: CASSQDVGTVDYGYTF
j_call: TRBJ1-4; v_call: TRBV6-5; d_call: TRBD1; cdr3_nt: TGTGCCAGCAGGGGGACAGGGATCGGTGAAAAACTGTTTTTT; cdr3_aa: CASRGTGIGEKLFF
j_call: TRBJ2-7; v_call: TRBV15; d_call: TRBD2; cdr3_nt: TGTGCCACCAGCAACATAGCGGGTCACTCCTACGAGCAGTACTTC; cdr3_aa: CATSNIAGHSYEQYF
j_call: TRBJ2-5; v_call: TRBV15; d_call: .; cdr3_nt: TGTGCCACCAGCAGAGACACTCACAGAGAAGAGACCCAGTACTTC; cdr3_aa: CATSRDTHREETQYF
j_call: TRBJ1-5; v_call: TRBV15; d_call: .; cdr3_nt: TGTGCCACCACCCCAGAACGCGACAGTGTTTGGTCGCCCCAGCATTTT; cdr3_aa: CATTPERDSVWSPQHF